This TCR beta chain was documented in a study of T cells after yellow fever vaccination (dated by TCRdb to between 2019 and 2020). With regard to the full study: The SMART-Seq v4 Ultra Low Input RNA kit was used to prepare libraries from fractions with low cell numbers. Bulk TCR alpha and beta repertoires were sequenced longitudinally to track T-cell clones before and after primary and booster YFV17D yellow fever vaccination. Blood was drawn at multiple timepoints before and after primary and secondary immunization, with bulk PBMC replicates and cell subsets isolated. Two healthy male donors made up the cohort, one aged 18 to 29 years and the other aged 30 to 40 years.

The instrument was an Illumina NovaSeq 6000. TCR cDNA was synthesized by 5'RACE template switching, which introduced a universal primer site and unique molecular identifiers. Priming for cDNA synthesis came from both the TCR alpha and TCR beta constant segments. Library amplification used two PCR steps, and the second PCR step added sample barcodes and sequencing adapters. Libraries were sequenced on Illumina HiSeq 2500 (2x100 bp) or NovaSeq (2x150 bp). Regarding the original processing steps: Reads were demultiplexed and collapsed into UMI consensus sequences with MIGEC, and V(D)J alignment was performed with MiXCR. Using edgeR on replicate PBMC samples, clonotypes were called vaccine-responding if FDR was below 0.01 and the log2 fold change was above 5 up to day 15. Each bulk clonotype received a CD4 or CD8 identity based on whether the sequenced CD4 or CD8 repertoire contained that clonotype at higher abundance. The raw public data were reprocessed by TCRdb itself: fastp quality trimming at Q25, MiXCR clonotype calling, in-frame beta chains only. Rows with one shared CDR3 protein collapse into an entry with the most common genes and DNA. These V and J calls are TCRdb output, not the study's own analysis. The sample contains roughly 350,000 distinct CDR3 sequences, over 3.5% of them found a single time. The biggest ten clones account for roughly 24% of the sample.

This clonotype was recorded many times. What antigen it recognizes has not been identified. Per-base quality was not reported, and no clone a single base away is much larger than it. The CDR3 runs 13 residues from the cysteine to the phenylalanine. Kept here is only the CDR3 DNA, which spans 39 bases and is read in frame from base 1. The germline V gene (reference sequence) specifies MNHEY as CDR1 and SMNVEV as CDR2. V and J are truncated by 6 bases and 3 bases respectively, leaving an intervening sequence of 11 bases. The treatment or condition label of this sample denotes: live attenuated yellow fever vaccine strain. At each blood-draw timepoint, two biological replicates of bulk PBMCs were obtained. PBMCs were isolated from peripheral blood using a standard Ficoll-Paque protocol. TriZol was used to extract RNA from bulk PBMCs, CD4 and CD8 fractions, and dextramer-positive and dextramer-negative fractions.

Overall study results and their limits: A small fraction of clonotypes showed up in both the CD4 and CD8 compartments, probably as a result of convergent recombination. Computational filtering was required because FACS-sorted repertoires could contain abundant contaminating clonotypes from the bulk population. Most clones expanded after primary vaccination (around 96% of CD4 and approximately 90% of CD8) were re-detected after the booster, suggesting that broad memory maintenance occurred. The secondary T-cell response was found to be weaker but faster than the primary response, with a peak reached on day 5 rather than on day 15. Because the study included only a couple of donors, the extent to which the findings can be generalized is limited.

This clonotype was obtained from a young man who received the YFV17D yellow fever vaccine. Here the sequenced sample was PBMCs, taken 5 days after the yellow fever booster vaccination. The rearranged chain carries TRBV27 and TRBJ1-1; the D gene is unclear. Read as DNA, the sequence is TGTGCCAGCAGCCCGGCCGGGGACACTGAAGCTTTCTTT. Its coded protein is CASSPAGDTEAFF.